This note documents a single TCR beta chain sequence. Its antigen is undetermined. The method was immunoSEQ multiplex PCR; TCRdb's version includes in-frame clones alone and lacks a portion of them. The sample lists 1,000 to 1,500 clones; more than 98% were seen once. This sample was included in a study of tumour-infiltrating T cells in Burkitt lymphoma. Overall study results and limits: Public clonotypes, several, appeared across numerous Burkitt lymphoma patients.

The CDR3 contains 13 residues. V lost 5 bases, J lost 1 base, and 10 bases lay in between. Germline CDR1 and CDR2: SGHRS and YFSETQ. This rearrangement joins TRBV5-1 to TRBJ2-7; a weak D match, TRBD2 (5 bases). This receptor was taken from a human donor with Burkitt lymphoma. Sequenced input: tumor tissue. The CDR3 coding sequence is TGCGCCAGCAGTACGGACTTGTCCTACGAGCAGTACTTC. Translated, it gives CASSTDLSYEQYF.